Sequencing of this T cell receptor beta chain was carried out in a study of OX40 agonist ivuxolimab in advanced cancers. Study-wide context: The eligibility criteria allowed prior anti-PD-1, anti-PD-L1 or anti-CTLA-4 therapy, and around 38% had some. Notes on the study in general: At 0.1 to 3.0 mg/kg and by week 6, clonal expansion occurred in CD4+ and CD8+ blood T cells.

The repertoire was sequenced with immunoSEQ multiplex PCR; TCRdb's copy has only in-frame clones and lacks some. The table lists about 22,000 clones, 65% to 85% of them singletons. Looked up from germline, CDR1 is SNHLY and CDR2 is FYNNEI. Deletions cut 5 bases from V and 4 bases from J, with 11 bases between. The CDR3 covers 13 residues. On this clone itself: Its antigen is not identified.

The investigators sampled blood at baseline, at cycle 4 day 1, and at cycle 7 day 1. This specimen consisted of CD4+ or CD8+ T cells sorted from blood, obtained in a trial of the OX40 agonist ivuxolimab. The sequence derives from an adult with an advanced solid tumor such as melanoma, head and neck, liver or kidney cancer. V usage is TRBV2 and J usage is TRBJ1-2; D is ambiguous. CDR3 in DNA: TGTGCCAGCAGTTCTACCTTGCCCTATGGCTACACCTTC. Translating it yields CASSSTLPYGYTF.